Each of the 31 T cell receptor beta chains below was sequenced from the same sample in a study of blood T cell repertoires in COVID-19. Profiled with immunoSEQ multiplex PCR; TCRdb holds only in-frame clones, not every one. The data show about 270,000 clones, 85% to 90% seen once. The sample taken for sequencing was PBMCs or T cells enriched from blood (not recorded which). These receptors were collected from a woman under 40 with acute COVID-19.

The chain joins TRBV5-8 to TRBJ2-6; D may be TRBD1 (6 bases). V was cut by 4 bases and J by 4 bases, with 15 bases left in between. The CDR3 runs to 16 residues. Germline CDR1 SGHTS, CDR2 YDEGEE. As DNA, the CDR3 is TGTGCCAGCAGCGAAAGGCAGGGGTTGGGGGCCAACGTCCTGACTTTC. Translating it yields CASSERQGLGANVLTF.

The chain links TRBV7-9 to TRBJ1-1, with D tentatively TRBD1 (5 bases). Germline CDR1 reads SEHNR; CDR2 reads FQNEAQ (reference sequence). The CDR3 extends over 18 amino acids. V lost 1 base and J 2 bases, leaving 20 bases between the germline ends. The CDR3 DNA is TGTGCCAGCAGCTTAGTGTCCAGGGAAGGGGCCCACAACACTGAAGCTTTCTTT. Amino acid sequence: CASSLVSREGAHNTEAFF.

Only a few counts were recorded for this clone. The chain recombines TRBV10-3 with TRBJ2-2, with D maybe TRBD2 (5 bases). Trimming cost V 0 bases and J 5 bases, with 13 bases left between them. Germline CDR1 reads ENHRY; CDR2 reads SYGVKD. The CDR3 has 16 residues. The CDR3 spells CAISESVLARTGELFF. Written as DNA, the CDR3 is TGTGCCATCAGTGAGTCGGTCCTAGCCCGAACCGGGGAGCTGTTTTTT.

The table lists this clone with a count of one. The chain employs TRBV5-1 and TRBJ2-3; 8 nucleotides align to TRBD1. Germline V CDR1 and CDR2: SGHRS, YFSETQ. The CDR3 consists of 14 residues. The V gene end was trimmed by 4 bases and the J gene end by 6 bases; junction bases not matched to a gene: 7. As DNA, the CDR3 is TGCGCCAGCAGCGGCGGACAGGGTTACGATACGCAGTATTTT. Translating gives CASSGGQGYDTQYF.

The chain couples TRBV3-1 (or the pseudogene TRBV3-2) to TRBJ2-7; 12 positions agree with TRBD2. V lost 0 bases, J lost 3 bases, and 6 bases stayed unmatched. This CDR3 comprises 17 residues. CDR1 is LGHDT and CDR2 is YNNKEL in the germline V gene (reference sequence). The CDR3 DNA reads TGTGCCAGCAGCCAAGAGACTAGCGGGAGTTACTTCTACGAGCAGTACTTC. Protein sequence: CASSQETSGSYFYEQYF.

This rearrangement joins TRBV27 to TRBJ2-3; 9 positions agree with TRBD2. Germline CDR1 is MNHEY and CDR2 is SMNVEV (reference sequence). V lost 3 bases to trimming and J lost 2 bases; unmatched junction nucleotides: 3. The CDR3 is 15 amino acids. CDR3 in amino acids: CASSFLAGATDTQYF. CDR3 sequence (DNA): TGTGCCAGCAGTTTTTTAGCGGGAGCCACAGATACGCAGTATTTT.

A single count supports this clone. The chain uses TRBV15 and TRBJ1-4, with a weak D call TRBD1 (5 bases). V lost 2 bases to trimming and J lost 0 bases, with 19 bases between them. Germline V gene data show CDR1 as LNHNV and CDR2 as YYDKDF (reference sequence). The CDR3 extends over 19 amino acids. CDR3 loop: CATSRIIGAPVATNEKLFF. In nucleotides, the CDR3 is TGTGCCACCAGCAGAATCATAGGGGCCCCTGTTGCAACTAATGAAAAACTGTTTTTT.

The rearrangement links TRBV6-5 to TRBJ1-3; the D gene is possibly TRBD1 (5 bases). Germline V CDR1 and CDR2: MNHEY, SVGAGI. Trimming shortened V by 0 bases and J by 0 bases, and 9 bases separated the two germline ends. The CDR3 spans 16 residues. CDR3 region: CASSYSGGRSGNTIYF. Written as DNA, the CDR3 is TGTGCCAGCAGTTACTCCGGGGGACGCTCTGGAAACACCATATATTTT.

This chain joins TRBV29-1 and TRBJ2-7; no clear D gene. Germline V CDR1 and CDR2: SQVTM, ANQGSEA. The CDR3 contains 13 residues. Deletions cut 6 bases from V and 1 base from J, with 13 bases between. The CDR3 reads CSVYVVGSYEQYF. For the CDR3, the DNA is TGCAGCGTGTACGTGGTCGGGTCCTACGAGCAGTACTTC.

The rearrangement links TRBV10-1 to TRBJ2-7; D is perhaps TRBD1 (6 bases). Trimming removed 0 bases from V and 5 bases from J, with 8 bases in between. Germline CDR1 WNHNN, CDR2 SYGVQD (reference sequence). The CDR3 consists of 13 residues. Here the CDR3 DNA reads TGCGCCAGCAGTGAGTCCGGGACAAACGAGCAGTACTTC. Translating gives CASSESGTNEQYF.

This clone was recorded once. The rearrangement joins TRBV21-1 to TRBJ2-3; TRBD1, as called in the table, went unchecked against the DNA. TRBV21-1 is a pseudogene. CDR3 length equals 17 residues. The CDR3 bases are TGTGCCAGCACCCGCAGCAACCGGGACAGGGTTTCAGATACGCAGTATTTT. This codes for CASTRSNRDRVSDTQYF.

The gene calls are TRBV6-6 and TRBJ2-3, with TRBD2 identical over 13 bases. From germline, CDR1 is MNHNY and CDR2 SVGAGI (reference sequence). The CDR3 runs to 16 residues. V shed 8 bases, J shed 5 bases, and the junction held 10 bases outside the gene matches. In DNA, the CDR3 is TGTGCCAGCTGTTCAGGACTAGCGGGAGTGGGAGATACGCAGTATTTT. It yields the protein CASCSGLAGVGDTQYF.

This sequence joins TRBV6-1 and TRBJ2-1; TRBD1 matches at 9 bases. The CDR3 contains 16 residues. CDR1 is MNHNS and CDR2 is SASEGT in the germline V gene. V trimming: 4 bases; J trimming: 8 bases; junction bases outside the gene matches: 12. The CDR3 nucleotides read TGTGCCAGCAGTGTGGAACCGGGACAGGGTATCGATGAGCAGTTCTTC. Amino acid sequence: CASSVEPGQGIDEQFF.

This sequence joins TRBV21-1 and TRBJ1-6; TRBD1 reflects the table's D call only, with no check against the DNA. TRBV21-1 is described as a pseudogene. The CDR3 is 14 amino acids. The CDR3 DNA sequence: TGTGCCAGCAGCAAGACAGGGTATAATTCACCCCTCCACTTT. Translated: CASSKTGYNSPLHF.

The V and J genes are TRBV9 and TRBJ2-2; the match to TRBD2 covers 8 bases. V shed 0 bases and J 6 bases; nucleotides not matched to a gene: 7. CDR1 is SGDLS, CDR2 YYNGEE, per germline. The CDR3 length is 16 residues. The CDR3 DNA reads TGTGCCAGCAGCGTAGAGGGGGTAGCGGGATCCGGGGAGCTGTTTTTT. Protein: CASSVEGVAGSGELFF.

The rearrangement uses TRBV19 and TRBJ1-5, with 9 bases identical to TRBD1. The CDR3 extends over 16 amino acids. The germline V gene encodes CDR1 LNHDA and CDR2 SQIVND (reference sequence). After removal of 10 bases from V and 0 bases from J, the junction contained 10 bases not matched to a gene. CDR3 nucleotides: TGTGCCACTGCCGGACAGGGGATACCTAGCAATCAGCCCCAGCATTTT. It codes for CATAGQGIPSNQPQHF.

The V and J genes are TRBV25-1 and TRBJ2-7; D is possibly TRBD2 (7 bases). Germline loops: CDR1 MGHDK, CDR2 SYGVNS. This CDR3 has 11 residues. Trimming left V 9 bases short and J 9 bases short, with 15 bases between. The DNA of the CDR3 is TGTGCCAGTAAAGGGGGGGGCGCGCAGTACTTC. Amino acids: CASKGGGAQYF.

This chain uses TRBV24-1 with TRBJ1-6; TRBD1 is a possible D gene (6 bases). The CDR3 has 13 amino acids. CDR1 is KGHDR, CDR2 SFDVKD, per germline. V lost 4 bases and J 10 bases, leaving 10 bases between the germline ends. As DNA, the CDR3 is TGTGCCACCAGTGAAACAGGGCAATCACCCCTCCACTTT. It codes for CATSETGQSPLHF.

In DNA, the CDR3 is TGCGCCAGCAGCCAAGGTTATGGGGGGACCTACGAGCAGTACTTC. It is translated as CASSQGYGGTYEQYF. The rearrangement uses TRBV4-1 and TRBJ2-7; weak D call: TRBD2 (6 bases). This CDR3 has 15 residues. V was clipped by 1 base and J by 2 bases, with 12 bases between them. Looked up from germline, CDR1 is MGHRA and CDR2 is YSYEKL.

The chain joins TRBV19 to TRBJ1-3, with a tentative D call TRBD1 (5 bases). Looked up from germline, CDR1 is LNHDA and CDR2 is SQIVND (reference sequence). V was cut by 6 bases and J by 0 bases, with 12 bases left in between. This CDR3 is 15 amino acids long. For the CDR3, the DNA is TGTGCCAGTAGAGTTACAGGATACTCTGGAAACACCATATATTTT. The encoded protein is CASRVTGYSGNTIYF.

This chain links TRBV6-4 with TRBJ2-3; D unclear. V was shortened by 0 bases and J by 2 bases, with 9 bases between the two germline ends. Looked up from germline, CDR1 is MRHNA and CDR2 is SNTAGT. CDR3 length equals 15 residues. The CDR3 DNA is TGTGCCAGCAGTGACTCGGCGGATTCCACAGATACGCAGTATTTT. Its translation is CASSDSADSTDTQYF.

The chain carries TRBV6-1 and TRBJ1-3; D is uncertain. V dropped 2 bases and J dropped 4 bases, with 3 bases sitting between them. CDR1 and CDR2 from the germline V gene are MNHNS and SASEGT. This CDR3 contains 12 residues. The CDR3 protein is CASSERGNTIYF. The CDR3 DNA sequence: TGTGCCAGCAGTGAACGGGGAAACACCATATATTTT.

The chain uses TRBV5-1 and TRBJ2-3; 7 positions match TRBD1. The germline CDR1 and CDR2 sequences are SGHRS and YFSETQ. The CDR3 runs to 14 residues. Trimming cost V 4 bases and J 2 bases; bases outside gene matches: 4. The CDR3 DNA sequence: TGCGCCAGCAGCCTAGGACAGGACACAGATACGCAGTATTTT. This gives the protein CASSLGQDTDTQYF.

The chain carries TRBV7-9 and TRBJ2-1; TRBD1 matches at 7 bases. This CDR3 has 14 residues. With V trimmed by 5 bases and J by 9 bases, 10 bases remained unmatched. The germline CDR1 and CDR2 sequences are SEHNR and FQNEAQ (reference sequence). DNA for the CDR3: TGTGCCAGCAGCGATCGCGACAGGGCGGGTGAGCAGTTCTTC. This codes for CASSDRDRAGEQFF.

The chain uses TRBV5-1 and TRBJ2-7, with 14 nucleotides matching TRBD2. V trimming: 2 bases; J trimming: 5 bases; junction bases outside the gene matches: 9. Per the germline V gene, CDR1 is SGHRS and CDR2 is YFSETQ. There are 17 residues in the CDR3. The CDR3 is CASSLTRGLAGGDEQYF. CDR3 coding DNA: TGCGCCAGCAGCTTAACACGCGGACTAGCGGGAGGTGACGAGCAGTACTTC.

Written as DNA, the CDR3 is TGTGCCAGCAGTTATGAGCGGGCCCAAGAGACCCAGTACTTC. This translates into CASSYERAQETQYF. V and J are TRBV6-5 and TRBJ2-5; a possible D gene is TRBD2 (6 bases). In germline, CDR1 is MNHEY, CDR2 SVGAGI. V lost 3 bases, J lost 1 base, and 9 bases lay in between. The CDR3 has 14 residues.

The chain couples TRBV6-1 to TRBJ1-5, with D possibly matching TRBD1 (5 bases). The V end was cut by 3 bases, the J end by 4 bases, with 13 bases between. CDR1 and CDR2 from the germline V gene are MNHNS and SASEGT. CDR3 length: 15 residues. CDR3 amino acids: CASSEGRWMNQPQHF. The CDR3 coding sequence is TGTGCCAGCAGTGAGGGGCGGTGGATGAATCAGCCCCAGCATTTT.

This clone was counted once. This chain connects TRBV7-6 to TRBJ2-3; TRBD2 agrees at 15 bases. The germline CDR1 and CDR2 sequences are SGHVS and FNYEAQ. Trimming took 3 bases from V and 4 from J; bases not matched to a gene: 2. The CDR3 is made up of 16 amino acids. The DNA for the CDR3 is TGTGCCAGCAGCTTGGGACTAGCGGGAGGAGCAGATACGCAGTATTTT. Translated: CASSLGLAGGADTQYF.

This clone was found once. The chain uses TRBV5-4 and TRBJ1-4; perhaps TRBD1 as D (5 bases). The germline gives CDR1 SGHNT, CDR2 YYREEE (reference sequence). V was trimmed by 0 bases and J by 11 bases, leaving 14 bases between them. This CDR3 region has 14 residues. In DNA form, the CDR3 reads TGTGCCAGCAGCTTGGGCAGCAGGTCAGGGAAACTGTTTTTT. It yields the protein CASSLGSRSGKLFF.

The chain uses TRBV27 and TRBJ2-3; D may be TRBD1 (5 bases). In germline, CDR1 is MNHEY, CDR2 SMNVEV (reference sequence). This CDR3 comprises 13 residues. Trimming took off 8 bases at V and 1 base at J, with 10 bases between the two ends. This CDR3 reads CASGSQGTDTQYF. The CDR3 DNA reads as TGTGCCAGCGGATCACAGGGCACAGATACGCAGTATTTT.

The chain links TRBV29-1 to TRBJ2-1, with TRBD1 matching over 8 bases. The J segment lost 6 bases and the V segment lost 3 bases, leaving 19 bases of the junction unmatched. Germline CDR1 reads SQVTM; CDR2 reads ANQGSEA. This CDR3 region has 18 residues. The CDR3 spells CSVDPRQGAYGTINEQFF. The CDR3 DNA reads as TGCAGCGTTGACCCCCGGCAGGGGGCCTACGGGACGATCAATGAGCAGTTCTTC.